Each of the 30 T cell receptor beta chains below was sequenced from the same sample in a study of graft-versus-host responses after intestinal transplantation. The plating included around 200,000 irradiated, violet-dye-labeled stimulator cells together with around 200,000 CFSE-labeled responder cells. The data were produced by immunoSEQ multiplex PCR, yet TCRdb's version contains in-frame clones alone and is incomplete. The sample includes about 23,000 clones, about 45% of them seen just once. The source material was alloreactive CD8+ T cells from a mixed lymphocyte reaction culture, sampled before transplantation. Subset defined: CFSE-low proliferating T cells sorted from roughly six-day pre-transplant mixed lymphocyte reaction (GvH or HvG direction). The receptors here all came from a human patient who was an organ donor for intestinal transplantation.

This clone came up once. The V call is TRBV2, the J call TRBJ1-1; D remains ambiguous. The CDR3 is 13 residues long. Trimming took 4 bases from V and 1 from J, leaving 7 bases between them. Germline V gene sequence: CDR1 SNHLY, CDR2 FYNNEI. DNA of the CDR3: TGTGCCAGCAGTGCTCAATCGAACACTGAAGCTTTCTTT. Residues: CASSAQSNTEAFF.

This CDR3 reads CASSQGWSDYNEQFF. The CDR3, as DNA: TGTGCCAGCAGCCAAGGTTGGTCAGACTACAATGAGCAGTTCTTC. The chain links TRBV4-2 to TRBJ2-1, with no clear D. V was pared by 1 base and J by 3 bases, with 10 bases between. The CDR3 runs to 15 residues. Looked up from germline, CDR1 is LGHNA and CDR2 is YNFKEQ.

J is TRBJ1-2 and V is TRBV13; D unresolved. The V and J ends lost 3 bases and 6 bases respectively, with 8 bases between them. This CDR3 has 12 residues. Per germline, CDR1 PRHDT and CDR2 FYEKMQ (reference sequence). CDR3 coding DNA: TGTGCCAGCAGCTTCGGACGTAATGGCTACACCTTC. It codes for CASSFGRNGYTF.

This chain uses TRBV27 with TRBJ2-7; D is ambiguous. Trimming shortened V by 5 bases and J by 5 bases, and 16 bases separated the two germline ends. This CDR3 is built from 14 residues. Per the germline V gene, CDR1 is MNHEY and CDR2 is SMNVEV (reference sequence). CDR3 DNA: TGTGCCAGCAGTCCGCACGAATCAAGCGACGAGCAGTACTTC. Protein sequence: CASSPHESSDEQYF.

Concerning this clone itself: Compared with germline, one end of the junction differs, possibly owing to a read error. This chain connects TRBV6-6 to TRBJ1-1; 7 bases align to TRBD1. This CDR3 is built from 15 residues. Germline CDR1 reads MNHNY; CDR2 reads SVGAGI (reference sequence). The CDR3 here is CTSSYPETGDTEAFF. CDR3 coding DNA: TGTACCAGCAGTTACCCCGAAACAGGGGATACTGAAGCTTTCTTT.

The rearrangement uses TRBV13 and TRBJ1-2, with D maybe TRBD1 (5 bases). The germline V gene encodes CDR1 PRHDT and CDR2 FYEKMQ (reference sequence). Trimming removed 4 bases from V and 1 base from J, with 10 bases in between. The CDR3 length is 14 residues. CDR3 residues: CASSSGHLNYGYTF. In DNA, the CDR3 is TGTGCCAGCAGCTCCGGACACCTTAACTATGGCTACACCTTC.

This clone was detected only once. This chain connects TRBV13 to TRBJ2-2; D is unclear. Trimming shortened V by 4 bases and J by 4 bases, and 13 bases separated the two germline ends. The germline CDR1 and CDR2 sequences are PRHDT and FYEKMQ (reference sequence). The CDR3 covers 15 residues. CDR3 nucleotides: TGTGCCAGCAGCTCCAGCTGGGCCGCCACCGGGGAGCTGTTTTTT. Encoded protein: CASSSSWAATGELFF.

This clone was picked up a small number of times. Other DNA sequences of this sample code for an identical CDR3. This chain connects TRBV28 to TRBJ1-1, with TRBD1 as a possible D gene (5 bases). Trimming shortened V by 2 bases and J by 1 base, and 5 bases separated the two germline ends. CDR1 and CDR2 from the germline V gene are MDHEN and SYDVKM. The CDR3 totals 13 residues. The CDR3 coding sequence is TGTGCCAGCAGTTTAGGGGGGAACACTGAAGCTTTCTTT. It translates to CASSLGGNTEAFF.

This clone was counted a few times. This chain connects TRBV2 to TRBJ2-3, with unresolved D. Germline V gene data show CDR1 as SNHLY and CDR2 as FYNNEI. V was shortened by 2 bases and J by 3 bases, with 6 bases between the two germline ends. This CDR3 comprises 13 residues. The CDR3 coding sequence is TGTGCCAGCAGTGAATGGGTGACAGATACGCAGTATTTT. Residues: CASSEWVTDTQYF.

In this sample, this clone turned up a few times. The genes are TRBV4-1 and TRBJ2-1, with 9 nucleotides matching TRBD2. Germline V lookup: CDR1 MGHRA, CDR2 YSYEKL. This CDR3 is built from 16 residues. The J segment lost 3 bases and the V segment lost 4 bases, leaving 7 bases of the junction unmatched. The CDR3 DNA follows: TGCGCCAGCAGCCGGATAGCGGGAGAGCTCTACAATGAGCAGTTCTTC. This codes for CASSRIAGELYNEQFF.

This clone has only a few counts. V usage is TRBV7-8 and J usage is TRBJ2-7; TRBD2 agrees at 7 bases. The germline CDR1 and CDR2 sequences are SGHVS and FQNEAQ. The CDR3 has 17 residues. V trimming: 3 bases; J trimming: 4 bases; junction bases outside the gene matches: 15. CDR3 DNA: TGTGCCAGCAGCTTCCCGCGGGGGAGGAGGCCTTCTTACGAGCAGTACTTC. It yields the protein CASSFPRGRRPSYEQYF.

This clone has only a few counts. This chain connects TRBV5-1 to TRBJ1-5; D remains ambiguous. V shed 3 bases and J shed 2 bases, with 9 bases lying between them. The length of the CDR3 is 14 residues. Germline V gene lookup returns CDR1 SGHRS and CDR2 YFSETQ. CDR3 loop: CASSSWGGNQPQHF. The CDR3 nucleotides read TGCGCCAGCAGCTCGTGGGGAGGCAATCAGCCCCAGCATTTT.

CDR3 loop: CASVPTGLAGLEQYF. The CDR3 DNA reads TGTGCCAGCGTCCCTACGGGACTAGCGGGACTCGAGCAGTACTTC. V is TRBV28 and J is TRBJ2-7; 13 bases agree with TRBD2. The CDR3 sequence is 15 residues long. Germline CDR1 is MDHEN and CDR2 is SYDVKM. J was trimmed by 6 bases and V by 8 bases; bases with no gene match: 10.

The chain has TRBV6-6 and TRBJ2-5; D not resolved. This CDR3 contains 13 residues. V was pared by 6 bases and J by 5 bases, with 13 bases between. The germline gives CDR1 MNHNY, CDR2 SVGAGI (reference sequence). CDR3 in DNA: TGTGCCAGCAGCCCCGGTGTCTTTGAGACCCAGTACTTC. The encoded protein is CASSPGVFETQYF.

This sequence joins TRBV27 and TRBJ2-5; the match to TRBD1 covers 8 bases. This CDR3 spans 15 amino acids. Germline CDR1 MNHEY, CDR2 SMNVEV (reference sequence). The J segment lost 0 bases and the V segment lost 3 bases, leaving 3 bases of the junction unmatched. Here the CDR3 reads CASSFGQGDQETQYF. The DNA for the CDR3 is TGTGCCAGCAGTTTCGGACAGGGTGACCAAGAGACCCAGTACTTC.

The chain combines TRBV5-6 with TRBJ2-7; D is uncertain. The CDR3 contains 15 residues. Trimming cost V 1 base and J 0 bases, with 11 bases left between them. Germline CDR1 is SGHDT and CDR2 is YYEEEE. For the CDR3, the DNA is TGTGCCAGCAGCTTGTACCTGGGCATCTCCTACGAGCAGTACTTC. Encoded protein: CASSLYLGISYEQYF.

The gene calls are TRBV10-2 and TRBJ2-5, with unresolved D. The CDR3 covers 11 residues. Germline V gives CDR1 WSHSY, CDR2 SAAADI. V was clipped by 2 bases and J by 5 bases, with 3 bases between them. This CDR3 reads CASSEGETQYF. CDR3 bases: TGCGCCAGCAGTGAGGGTGAGACCCAGTACTTC.

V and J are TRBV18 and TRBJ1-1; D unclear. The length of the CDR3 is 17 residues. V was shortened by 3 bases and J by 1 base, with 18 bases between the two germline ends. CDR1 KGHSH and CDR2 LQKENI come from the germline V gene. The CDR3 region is CASSPVTLRARNTEAFF. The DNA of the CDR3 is TGTGCCAGCTCACCGGTGACACTTCGAGCCCGGAACACTGAAGCTTTCTTT.

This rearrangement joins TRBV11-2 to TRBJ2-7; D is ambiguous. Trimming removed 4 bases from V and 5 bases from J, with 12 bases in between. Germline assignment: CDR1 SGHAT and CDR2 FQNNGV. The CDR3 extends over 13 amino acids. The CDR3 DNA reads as TGTGCCAGCAGCTCCCAAGGCCCAGACGAGCAGTACTTC. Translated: CASSSQGPDEQYF.

This CDR3 reads CASSSTDRGPTEQYF. The CDR3 nucleotides read TGTGCCAGCAGCTCGACAGACCGGGGGCCGACCGAGCAGTACTTC. This chain uses TRBV14 with TRBJ2-5, with D tentatively TRBD1 or TRBD2 (6 bases each). With the DNA end fitting TRBJ2-7 better, the J assignment may be wrong. The CDR3 has 15 amino acids. Germline lookup yields CDR1 SGHDN and CDR2 FVKESK.

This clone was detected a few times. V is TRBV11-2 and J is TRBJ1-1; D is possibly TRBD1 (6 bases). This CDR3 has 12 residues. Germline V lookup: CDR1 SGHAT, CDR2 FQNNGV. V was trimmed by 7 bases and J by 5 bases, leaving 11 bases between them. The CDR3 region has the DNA TGTGCCAGCAACAGGGTAGGGACTGAAGCTTTCTTT. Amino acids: CASNRVGTEAFF.

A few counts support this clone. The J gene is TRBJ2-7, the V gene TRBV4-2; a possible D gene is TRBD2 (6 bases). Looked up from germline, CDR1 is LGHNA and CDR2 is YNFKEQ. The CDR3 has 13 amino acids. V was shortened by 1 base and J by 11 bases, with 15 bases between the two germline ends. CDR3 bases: TGTGCCAGCAGCCAAGTACGGGGGAATAAGGAGTACTTC. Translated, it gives CASSQVRGNKEYF.

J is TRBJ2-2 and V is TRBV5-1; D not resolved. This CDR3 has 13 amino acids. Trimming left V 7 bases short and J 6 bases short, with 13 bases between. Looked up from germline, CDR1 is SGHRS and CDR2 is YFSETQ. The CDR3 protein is CASRLGVAGELFF. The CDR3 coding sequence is TGCGCCAGCCGATTGGGTGTGGCCGGGGAGCTGTTTTTT.

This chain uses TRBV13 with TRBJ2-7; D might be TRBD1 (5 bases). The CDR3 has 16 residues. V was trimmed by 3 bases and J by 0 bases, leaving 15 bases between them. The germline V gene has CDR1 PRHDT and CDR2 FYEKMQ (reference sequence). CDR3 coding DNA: TGTGCCAGCAGCTTTTATTCCCCCAGGGTCTCCTACGAGCAGTACTTC. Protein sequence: CASSFYSPRVSYEQYF.

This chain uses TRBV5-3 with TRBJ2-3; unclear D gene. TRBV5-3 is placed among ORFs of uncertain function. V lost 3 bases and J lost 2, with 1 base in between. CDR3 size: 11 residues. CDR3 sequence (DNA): TGTGCCAGAAGCTACACAGATACGCAGTATTTT. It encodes CARSYTDTQYF.

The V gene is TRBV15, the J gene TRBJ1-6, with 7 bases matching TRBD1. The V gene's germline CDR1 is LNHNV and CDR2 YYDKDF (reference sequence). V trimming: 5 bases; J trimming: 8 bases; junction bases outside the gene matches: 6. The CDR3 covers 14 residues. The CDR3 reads CATSSGTADSPLHF. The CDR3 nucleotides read TGTGCCACCAGCTCCGGGACAGCAGATTCACCCCTCCACTTT.

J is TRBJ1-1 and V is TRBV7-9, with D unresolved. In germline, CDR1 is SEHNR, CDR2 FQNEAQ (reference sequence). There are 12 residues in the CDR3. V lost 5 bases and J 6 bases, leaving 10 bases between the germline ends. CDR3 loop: CASSRYRAEAFF. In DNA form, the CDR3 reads TGTGCCAGCAGCCGCTACAGAGCTGAAGCTTTCTTT.

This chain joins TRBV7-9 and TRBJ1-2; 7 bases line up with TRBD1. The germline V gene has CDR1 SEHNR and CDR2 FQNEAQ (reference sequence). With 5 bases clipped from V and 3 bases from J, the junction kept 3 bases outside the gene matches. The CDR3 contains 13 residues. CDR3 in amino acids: CASSLTGDYGYTF. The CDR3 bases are TGTGCCAGCAGCCTCACAGGGGACTATGGCTACACCTTC.

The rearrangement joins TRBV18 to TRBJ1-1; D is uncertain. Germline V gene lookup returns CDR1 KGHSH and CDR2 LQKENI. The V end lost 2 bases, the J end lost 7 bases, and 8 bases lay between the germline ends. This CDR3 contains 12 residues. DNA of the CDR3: TGTGCCAGCTCACCAAACTTCGGTGAAGCTTTCTTT. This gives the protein CASSPNFGEAFF. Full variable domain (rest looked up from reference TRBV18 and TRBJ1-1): NAGVMQNPRHLVRRRGQEARLRCSPMKGHSHVYWYRQLPEEGLKFMVYLQKENIIDESGMPKERFSAEFPKEGPSILRIQQVVRGDSAAYFCASSPNFGEAFFGQGTRLTVV.

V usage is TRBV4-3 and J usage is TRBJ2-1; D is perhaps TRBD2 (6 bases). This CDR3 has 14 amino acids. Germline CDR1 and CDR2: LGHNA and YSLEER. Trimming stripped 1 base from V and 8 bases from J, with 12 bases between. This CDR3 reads CASSQVIGGYEQFF. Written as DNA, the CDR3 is TGCGCCAGCAGCCAAGTTATCGGGGGATATGAGCAGTTCTTC.